Listed here is a single TCR beta chain. Its antigen specificity is not known. No base quality information exists; no much larger clone differs at one position. This sample was included in a study of cytomegalovirus exposure and HLA in healthy donors (dated by TCRdb to between 2016 and 2019). Notes on the research overall: In an earlier analysis of under 750 of the donors, 276 Gb of sequence data and some 100 million unique TCR beta sequences from about 180 million T cells were reported. An early release covering 500 to 750 HLA-typed donors comprised approximately 300 gigabases of sequencing data and 85 million or so unique TCR sequences. Of the 300 to 450 genotyped donors, less than 90% were placed in the genetic ancestry cluster associated with self-reported Caucasian donors. The aim of the study was to test whether cataloging public T cell receptors could identify signatures of past pathogen exposure. The T cell repertoires of around 670 subjects were profiled by immunosequencing and related to cytomegalovirus serostatus. A separate validation cohort of 100 to 150 different subjects was used in addition to the roughly 640-subject first cohort. High-throughput TCR immunosequencing, statistical association of individual TCRs with disease status, and machine learning were combined to predict cytomegalovirus infection status. To study patterns of TCR occurrence, a later analysis re-analyzed previously published TCR beta repertoires from hundreds of donors and added high-resolution HLA genotyping. In the later analysis, no new phenotypic data were used to find candidate immune exposures; instead, reliance was placed on TCR beta sequences and their occurrence across donors. In an earlier analysis of around 540 of the donors, high-throughput TCR beta sequencing was used to judge whether each TCR beta V gene segment behaved as functional or pseudogenic. Donor age, sex, ethnicity and CMV serostatus were compiled alongside the repertoire data. In a later genetic analysis, genome-wide SNP genotypes for about 65% of the roughly 700 donors were used, and that subset was treated as a discovery cohort. All discovery cohort repertoires had been generated using a single sequencing platform. Both class I and class II loci were covered by HLA typing, at four-digit resolution. The number of typed donors differed by locus: about 620-630 for A, B, C, DRB1 and DQB1; approximately 540 for DQA1; over 600 for DPA1; and around 490 for DPB1. Several DR-DQ haplotypes were treated as single units for association and clustering because of strong linkage in the cohort. Across 398 genotyped donors of the cohort, an average of approximately 220,000 unique TCR beta nucleotide sequences per donor were sequenced, and 15% to 20% of those sequences were non-productive.

The library was built by means of the immunoSEQ multiplex PCR assay. The multiplex PCR relied on a mix of 60 forward primers for TCR Vbeta segments and 13 reverse primers for TCR Jbeta segments. The CDR3 region of rearranged TCR beta genes was amplified from genomic DNA by a multiplex PCR assay. The Illumina HiSeq System was used to sequence the amplified TCR beta libraries as 87-base-pair reads. The study's processing was this. A later analysis tallied tens of millions of unique TCR beta chains across the 666 repertoires, and some 10 million of those chains were shared by two or more donors. A nearest-neighbor algorithm error-corrected the raw reads and collapsed the reads into unique sequences, merging closely related sequences to remove PCR and sequencing errors. V, D and J gene segments were assigned by aligning CDR3 sequences to IMGT reference sequences. For a sequence to be retained, a match of at least six nucleotides to both a V gene segment and a J gene segment was required. A rearrangement was called productive if the CDR3 had no stop codons and remained in frame with V and J, and every other rearrangement was called non-productive. Following IMGT convention, CDR3 was defined as the stretch from the second conserved V-encoded cysteine up to the conserved J-encoded phenylalanine. The earlier analysis of 587 of the donors excluded any sequence lacking an unambiguous match to a single V gene segment. An earlier analysis of some 500 of the donors classified V segments as functional when productive rearrangements were above 56.7% and as segregating when the standard deviation between donors was above 5%. To diagnose cytomegalovirus status from the catalog of TCR beta chain sequences, a statistical classification framework was built. V and J gene assignment, in a later analysis, came from comparing TCR nucleotide sequences with IMGT/GENE-DB human TR gene sequences. A later analysis assigned CDR3 sequences and most-parsimonious VDJ recombination scenarios with the TCRdist pipeline. In a later analysis, each TCR beta chain was defined by its CDR3 amino acid sequence together with its V-gene family, and reads lacking a unique V-gene family were excluded. To address suspected cross-contamination and a sequencing artifact, a later analysis removed around 600 highly shared, low-generation-probability nucleotide sequences. For each public chain, a later analysis derived a clonal expansion index from normalized ranks of inferred template counts within each repertoire. Generation probabilities in a later analysis came from a VDJ recombination model fitted to out-of-frame rearrangements, and those results were checked against IGoR. A later analysis scored TCR-TCR, TCR-HLA and TCR-CMV co-occurrence with hypergeometric tests, applying a repertoire-size bias correction to TCR pairs. In a later analysis, false discovery rates were estimated by permuting HLA or CMV assignments 20 times. In a later analysis, co-occurring TCRs were grouped using DBSCAN, and TCRdist sequence similarity was added for clustering within HLA-allele-positive subsets. For co-occurrence clustering, repertoires with fewer than 30,000 or more than 120,000 public chains were excluded, along with about five repertoires with anomalous nucleotide sharing. TCRdb obtained this table from immuneACCESS and retained in-frame rearrangements with V and J assigned. These tables miss some clones; where compared with another copy, unresolved V genes account for less than half of the shortfall, and the remainder is unexplained. The DNA was the basis for D and trimming; V, J and clone size are from that table. For this sample the table gives 150,000 to 200,000 clones, of which roughly four fifths were detected only once. In total, the top ten clones hold 2.2% of the sample.

The cohort was made up of approximately 670 healthy bone marrow donors. At the time of sampling, all cohort members were nominally healthy, though unrecorded immune exposures were likely present. The donor tested CMV seronegative and was one of the 352 seronegative cohort members. Every donor gave a peripheral blood sample, and the peripheral blood mononuclear cells from that sample were used for TCR beta sequencing. The Qiagen DNeasy Blood Extraction Kit was used to extract genomic DNA from the blood cell samples. General findings and caveats noted by the study authors: The study listed 150 to 200 TCR beta chains as associated with cytomegalovirus. Sequencing depth was assumed to be roughly uniform across donors in the presence/absence analyses, though that assumption may not hold. In a later analysis, the rate of TCR association differed among HLA loci, with DRB1 alleles having the most associated TCRs and HLA-C alleles having the fewest. Because the 87-base-pair reads could not distinguish some IMGT-functional V segments, including TRBV6-2 and TRBV6-3, those segments were excluded. In a later analysis, over 15,000 TCR beta sequences were associated with specific HLA alleles at a false discovery rate of 0.05. In an earlier analysis of 587 of the donors, most TCR beta V segments appeared in productive rearrangements about 87% or about 30% of the time, broadly matching IMGT annotations. According to a later analysis, most CMV-associated TCR beta chains appeared to be HLA-restricted, and the HLA associations seemed to be driven largely by CMV exposure. In a later analysis, HLA-associated TCR beta chains were found to be more clonally expanded and to have lower generation probabilities than equally common non-associated chains. The classifier was reported to diagnose cytomegalovirus status with high specificity and sensitivity in both the original and validation cohorts. Correlated functional status among segregating V segments might reflect linkage disequilibrium, but an unknown experimental factor could not be ruled out. In this cohort, only TCR beta chains were sequenced, and detectable features were limited by the absence of alpha or paired-chain data. A further reported finding was that TCR beta sequences accurately predicted the HLA-A and HLA-B alleles for most subjects in the first cohort. Because HLA typing was unavailable for some donors at each locus, only the typed subset was used in association tests. Most TCR sequences were seen in very few donors, while some public TCRs were found in many individuals. A later analysis reported that several top co-occurrence clusters appeared linked to parvovirus B19, influenza, CMV and Epstein-Barr virus. In vitro tests confirmed that three of the cytomegalovirus-associated TCR beta chains recognize cytomegalovirus antigens. Compared with the 666-donor mean, donors in an Asian-associated ancestry cluster had fewer N-insertions in productive TCRs, according to a later genetic analysis. It was suggested by the authors that the approach could potentially be generalized to other disease states and immunological phenotypes. When HLA alleles, especially DR and DQ, strongly co-occurred, TCR associations were difficult to assign to individual alleles. Because counts were too low, seventeen rarely observed V segments, including chromosome 9 orphons, were excluded from the earlier analysis of roughly 580 of the donors. For the cohort, immune exposure information was limited to CMV serostatus. V-gene and J-gene trimming of TCR beta chains was associated with a missense DCLRE1C variant in a later genetic analysis, and the association was replicated in an independent cohort. A cluster of highly shared sequence variants was judged likely to be a technical artifact of the sequencing pipeline.

In the germline V gene, CDR1 corresponds to SGHRS and CDR2 to YFSETQ. Measured from the cysteine to the phenylalanine, the CDR3 is 16 residues long. Left in the record is the CDR3 DNA by itself, 48 bases read in frame from the first base. V loses 0 bases, J loses 0 bases, and the germline ends lie 10 bases apart. Recombination joined TRBV5-1 with TRBJ2-1; the D gene cannot be resolved reliably. The sequenced sample consisted of PBMCs. The TCR sequence derives from a young woman in good health and CMV-seronegative. The CDR3 protein is CASSLVWQYSYNEQFF. The nucleotides are TGCGCCAGCAGCTTGGTCTGGCAGTACTCCTACAATGAGCAGTTCTTC.